These 16 T cell receptor beta chains originate from one sample sequenced in a study of shared clonotypes between healthy human individuals. Generated by immunoSEQ multiplex PCR, the TCRdb table keeps only in-frame clones and is missing some. Counted here are under 750,000 clones, just under 75% occurring once; the ten biggest clones make up under 2%. Sequencing used memory CD4+ T cells sorted from blood. As for subset: CD45RA-negative fraction. These receptors were taken from a woman between 25 and 40 years old in good health.

The chain carries TRBV14 and TRBJ2-3; 11 positions match TRBD2. Germline values: CDR1 SGHDN, CDR2 FVKESK. After removal of 0 bases from V and 4 bases from J, the junction contained 12 bases not matched to a gene. The CDR3 runs 19 residues. The CDR3 sequence is CASSQDYLPSGRIPDTQYF. The CDR3 DNA reads TGTGCCAGCAGCCAAGATTATCTCCCTAGCGGGAGGATCCCAGATACGCAGTATTTT. The whole variable domain, remainder taken from reference TRBV14 and TRBJ2-3, is EAGVTQFPSHSVIEKGQTVTLRCDPISGHDNLYWYRRVMGKEIKFLLHFVKESKQDESGMPNNRFLAERTGGTYSTLKVQPAELEDSGVYFCASSQDYLPSGRIPDTQYFGPGTRLTVL.

Note on this clone: The identical CDR3 is also encoded by other nucleotide sequences in the sample. The chain links TRBV29-1 to TRBJ2-7, with D possibly TRBD2 on 6 matching bases. The germline V and J ends were trimmed by 3 bases and 3 bases, with 9 bases remaining between them. Germline V gives CDR1 SQVTM, CDR2 ANQGSEA. The CDR3 totals 12 residues. The CDR3 sequence is CSVDNGSYEQYF. The CDR3 DNA sequence: TGCAGCGTTGATAACGGGAGCTACGAGCAGTACTTC.

This clone was recorded many times. The sample holds other DNA sequences that translate to the same CDR3. The J gene is TRBJ2-3, the V gene TRBV7-2, with D perhaps matching TRBD2 (6 bases). The V end lost 3 bases, the J end lost 0 bases, and 10 bases lay between the germline ends. CDR1 and CDR2 (germline): SGHTA, FQGNSA. This CDR3 has 15 amino acids. In nucleotides, the CDR3 is TGTGCCAGCAGCTTGGACTACCTTAGCACAGATACGCAGTATTTT. Its protein product is CASSLDYLSTDTQYF.

Comments on this clone: Other DNA sequences of this sample code for an identical CDR3. V usage is TRBV28 and J usage is TRBJ2-7, with D hard to call. This CDR3 contains 11 residues. The V and J ends lost 4 bases and 4 bases respectively, with 5 bases between them. Per the germline V gene, CDR1 is MDHEN and CDR2 is SYDVKM. CDR3 region: CASSSSYEQYF. As DNA, the CDR3 is TGTGCCAGCAGTTCTAGTTACGAGCAGTACTTC.

This chain uses TRBV11-2 with TRBJ1-4; D gene unclear. The CDR3 is made up of 14 amino acids. V gave up 0 bases and J gave up 7 bases, with 9 bases separating them. Germline values: CDR1 SGHAT, CDR2 FQNNGV. DNA for the CDR3: TGTGCCAGCAGCTTAGAAACCTCACGTGAAAAACTGTTTTTT. It yields the protein CASSLETSREKLFF.

This clone was observed a few times. This sequence joins TRBV9 and TRBJ2-3, with D hard to call. The CDR3 totals 13 residues. Per germline, CDR1 SGDLS and CDR2 YYNGEE. Trimming took off 0 bases at V and 6 bases at J, with 8 bases between the two ends. The CDR3 reads CASSVGVFDTQYF. The DNA for the CDR3 is TGTGCCAGCAGCGTAGGGGTATTTGATACGCAGTATTTT.

The chain combines TRBV7-8 with TRBJ1-4, with D unclear. Trimming took 5 bases from V and 0 from J, leaving 7 bases between them. Germline V lookup: CDR1 SGHVS, CDR2 FQNEAQ. CDR3 size: 14 residues. CDR3 sequence reads: CASSRQATNEKLFF. CDR3 nucleotide sequence: TGTGCCAGCAGCAGACAAGCAACTAATGAAAAACTGTTTTTT.

As concerns this clone: Distinct nucleotide sequences in the sample also encode this CDR3. The chain combines TRBV30 with TRBJ2-7; a possible D gene is TRBD2 (6 bases). The CDR3 totals 11 residues. The germline CDR1 and CDR2 sequences are GTSNPN and SVGIG (reference sequence). The V gene lost 3 bases and the J gene lost 6 bases, with 9 bases spanning the gap. CDR3 amino acids: CAWSWRVEQYF. In DNA, the CDR3 is TGTGCCTGGAGCTGGAGGGTCGAGCAGTACTTC.

A few counts support this clone. Other DNA sequences in the same sample also yield this CDR3. The chain couples TRBV27 to TRBJ2-6; unclear D gene. Trimming pared 3 bases from V and 3 bases from J, leaving 6 bases between. From germline, CDR1 is MNHEY and CDR2 SMNVEV (reference sequence). CDR3 size: 14 residues. CDR3 in DNA: TGTGCCAGCAGTTTGTCTGGTGGGGCCAACGTCCTGACTTTC. It specifies CASSLSGGANVLTF. The full variable domain, in which reference TRBV27 and TRBJ2-6 provide the parts outside the CDR3, is EAQVTQNPRYLITVTGKKLTVTCSQNMNHEYMSWYRQDPGLGLRQIYYSMNVEVTDKGDVPEGYKVSRKEKRNFPLILESPSPNQTSLYFCASSLSGGANVLTFGAGSRLTVL.

The V gene is TRBV6-5, the J gene TRBJ1-1; D not certain. Trimming removed 5 bases from V and 7 bases from J, with 17 bases in between. Looked up from germline, CDR1 is MNHEY and CDR2 is SVGAGI. This CDR3 comprises 14 residues. The chain's CDR3 is CASSEESSMGEAFF. Written as DNA, the CDR3 is TGTGCCAGCAGTGAAGAATCTAGTATGGGTGAAGCTTTCTTT.

This sequence joins TRBV5-1 and TRBJ1-1; D gene ambiguous. This CDR3 is 14 amino acids long. The germline V and J ends were trimmed by 5 bases and 4 bases, with 15 bases remaining between them. Germline V gene lookup returns CDR1 SGHRS and CDR2 YFSETQ. The CDR3 is CASRPNAPGTEAFF. CDR3 DNA sequence: TGCGCCAGCAGACCGAACGCCCCGGGCACTGAAGCTTTCTTT.

The chain links TRBV7-9 to TRBJ2-1, with 9 bases that match TRBD1. CDR1 is SEHNR and CDR2 is FQNEAQ in the germline V gene (reference sequence). The CDR3 runs to 16 residues. J was trimmed by 10 bases and V by 6 bases; bases with no gene match: 16. CDR3: CASSETGTGTVGEQFF. The CDR3 nucleotides read TGTGCCAGCAGTGAGACCGGGACAGGGACGGTAGGGGAGCAGTTCTTC.

The rearrangement links TRBV19 to TRBJ1-5; 7 nucleotides align to TRBD1. In germline, CDR1 is LNHDA, CDR2 SQIVND (reference sequence). CDR3 length: 15 residues. V lost 8 bases and J lost 2; bases outside the gene matches: 9. The CDR3 DNA reads as TGTGCCAGTTATGGAGGGGGCAGTGGCAATCAGCCCCAGCATTTT. Translated, it gives CASYGGGSGNQPQHF.

This clone has just a few counts. This sequence joins TRBV6-5 and TRBJ1-1; 8 bases map to TRBD1. V lost 7 bases to trimming and J lost 1 base; unmatched junction nucleotides: 8. The CDR3 has 15 amino acids. Germline assignment: CDR1 MNHEY and CDR2 SVGAGI. This CDR3 reads CASMTRGLSNTEAFF. CDR3 sequence (DNA): TGTGCCAGCATGACCAGGGGGCTGTCGAACACTGAAGCTTTCTTT.

The sample holds a few counts of this clone. The chain uses TRBV6-5 and TRBJ2-3; the match to TRBD2 covers 9 bases. Germline assignment: CDR1 MNHEY and CDR2 SVGAGI. The CDR3 has 14 residues. V was pared by 6 bases and J by 1 base, with 2 bases of the junction left unmatched. CDR3 in DNA: TGTGCCAGCAGCCAGCGGGAGGGCACAGATACGCAGTATTTT. Its protein product is CASSQREGTDTQYF.

The rearrangement links TRBV5-4 to TRBJ2-3; no definite D call. Germline CDR1 and CDR2: SGHNT and YYREEE (reference sequence). The CDR3 runs to 12 residues. V was clipped by 2 bases and J by 9 bases, with 10 bases between them. The DNA for the CDR3 is TGTGCCAGCAGCTTTTTTTCGTACACGCAGTATTTT. This translates into CASSFFSYTQYF.